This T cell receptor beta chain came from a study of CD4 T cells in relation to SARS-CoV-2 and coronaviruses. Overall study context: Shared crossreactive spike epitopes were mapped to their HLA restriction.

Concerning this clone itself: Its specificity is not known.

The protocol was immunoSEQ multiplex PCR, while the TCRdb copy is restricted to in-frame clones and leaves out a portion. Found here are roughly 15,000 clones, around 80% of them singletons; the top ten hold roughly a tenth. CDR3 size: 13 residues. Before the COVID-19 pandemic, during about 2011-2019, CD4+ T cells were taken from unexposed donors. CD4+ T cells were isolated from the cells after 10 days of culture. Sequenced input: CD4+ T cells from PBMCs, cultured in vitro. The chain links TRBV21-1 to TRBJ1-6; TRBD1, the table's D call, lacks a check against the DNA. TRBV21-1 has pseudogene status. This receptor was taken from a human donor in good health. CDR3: CASSPRWGPPLHF. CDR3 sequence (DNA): TGTGCCAGCAGCCCAAGGTGGGGGCCACCCCTCCACTTT.